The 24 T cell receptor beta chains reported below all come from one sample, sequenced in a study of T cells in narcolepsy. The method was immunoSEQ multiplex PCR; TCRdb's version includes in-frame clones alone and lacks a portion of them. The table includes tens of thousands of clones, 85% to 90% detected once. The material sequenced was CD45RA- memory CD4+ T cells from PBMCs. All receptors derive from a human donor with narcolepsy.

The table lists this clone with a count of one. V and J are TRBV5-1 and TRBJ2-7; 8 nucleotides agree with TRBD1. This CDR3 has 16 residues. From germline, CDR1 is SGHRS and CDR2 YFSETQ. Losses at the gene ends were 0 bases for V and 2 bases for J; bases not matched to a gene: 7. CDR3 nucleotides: TGCGCCAGCAGCTTGGCCGGGACAGGTAGTACCTACGAGCAGTACTTC. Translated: CASSLAGTGSTYEQYF.

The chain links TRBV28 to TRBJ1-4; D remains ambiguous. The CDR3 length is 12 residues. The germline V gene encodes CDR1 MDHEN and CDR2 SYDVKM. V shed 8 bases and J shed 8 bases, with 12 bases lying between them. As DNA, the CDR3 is TGTGCCAGCTCCGTTCGCCTGGAAAAACTGTTTTTT. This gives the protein CASSVRLEKLFF.

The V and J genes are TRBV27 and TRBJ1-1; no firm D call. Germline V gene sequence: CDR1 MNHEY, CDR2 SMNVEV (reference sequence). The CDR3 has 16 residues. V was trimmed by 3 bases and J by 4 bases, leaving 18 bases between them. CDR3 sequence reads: CASSFSVLRGSTEAFF. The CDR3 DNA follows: TGTGCCAGCAGTTTCTCAGTTCTCCGGGGAAGCACTGAAGCTTTCTTT.

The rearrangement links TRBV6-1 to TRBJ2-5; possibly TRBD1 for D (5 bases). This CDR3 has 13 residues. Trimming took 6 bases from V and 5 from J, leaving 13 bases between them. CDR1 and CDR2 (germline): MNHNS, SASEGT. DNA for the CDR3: TGTGCCAGCAGGCCCCAGGGTTGGGAGACCCAGTACTTC. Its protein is CASRPQGWETQYF.

The CDR3 nucleotides are TGCGCCAGCAGCCCGCCTGGCACCCATGGCTACACCTTC. Its translation is CASSPPGTHGYTF. This sequence joins TRBV4-1 and TRBJ1-2; D unresolved. This CDR3 is built from 13 residues. Germline CDR1 MGHRA, CDR2 YSYEKL. V shed 4 bases and J shed 6 bases, with 12 bases lying between them.

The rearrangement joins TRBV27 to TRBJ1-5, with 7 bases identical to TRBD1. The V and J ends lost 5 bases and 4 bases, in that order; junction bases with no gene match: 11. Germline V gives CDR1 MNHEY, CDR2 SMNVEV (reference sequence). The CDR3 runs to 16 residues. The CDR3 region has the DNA TGTGCCAGCAGTGCGAGACAGGGTAATAGAAATCAGCCCCAGCATTTT. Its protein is CASSARQGNRNQPQHF.

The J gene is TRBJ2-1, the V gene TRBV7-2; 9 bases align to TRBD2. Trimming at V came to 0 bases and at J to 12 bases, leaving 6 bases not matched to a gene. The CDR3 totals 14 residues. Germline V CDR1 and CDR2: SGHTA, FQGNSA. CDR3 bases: TGTGCCAGCAGCTTAGCGGCCCAGCGGGAGGCGCAGTTCTTC. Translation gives CASSLAAQREAQFF.

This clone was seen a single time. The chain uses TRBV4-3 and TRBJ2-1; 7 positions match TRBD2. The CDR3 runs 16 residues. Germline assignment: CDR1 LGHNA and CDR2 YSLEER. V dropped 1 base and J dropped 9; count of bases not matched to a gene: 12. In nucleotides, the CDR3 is TGCGCCAGCAGCCAAGGGCGACGGGGAGGGCGAGGTGAGCAGTTCTTC. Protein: CASSQGRRGGRGEQFF.

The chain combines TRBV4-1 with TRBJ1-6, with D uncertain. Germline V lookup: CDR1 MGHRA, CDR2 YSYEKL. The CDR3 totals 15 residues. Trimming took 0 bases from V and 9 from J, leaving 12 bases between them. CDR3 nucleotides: TGCGCCAGCAGCCAAGAAGGTCTTGAACGTTCACCCCTCCACTTT. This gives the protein CASSQEGLERSPLHF.

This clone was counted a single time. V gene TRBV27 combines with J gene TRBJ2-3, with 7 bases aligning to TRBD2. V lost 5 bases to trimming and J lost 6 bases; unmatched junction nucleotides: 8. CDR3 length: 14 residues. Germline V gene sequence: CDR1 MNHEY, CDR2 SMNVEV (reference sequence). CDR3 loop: CASSRTSAYDTQYF. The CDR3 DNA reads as TGTGCCAGCAGTCGAACTAGCGCTTATGATACGCAGTATTTT.

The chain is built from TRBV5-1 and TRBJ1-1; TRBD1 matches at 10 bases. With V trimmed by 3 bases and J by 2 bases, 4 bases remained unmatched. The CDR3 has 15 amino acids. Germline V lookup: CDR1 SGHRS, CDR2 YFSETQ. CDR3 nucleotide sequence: TGCGCCAGCAGCTGGGGACAGGGGATTAACACTGAAGCTTTCTTT. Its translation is CASSWGQGINTEAFF.

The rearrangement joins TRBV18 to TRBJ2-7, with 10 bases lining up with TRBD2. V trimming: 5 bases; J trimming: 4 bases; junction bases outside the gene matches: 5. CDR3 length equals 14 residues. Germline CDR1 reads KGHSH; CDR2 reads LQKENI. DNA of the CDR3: TGTGCCAGCTCATCTAGCGGGGGCGTATACGAGCAGTACTTC. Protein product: CASSSSGGVYEQYF.

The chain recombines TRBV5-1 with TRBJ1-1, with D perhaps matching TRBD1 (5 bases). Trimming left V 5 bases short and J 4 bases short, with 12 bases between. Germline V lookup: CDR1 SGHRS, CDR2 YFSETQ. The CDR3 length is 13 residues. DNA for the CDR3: TGCGCCAGCAGGTCCGGGGACGGCACTGAAGCTTTCTTT. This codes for CASRSGDGTEAFF.

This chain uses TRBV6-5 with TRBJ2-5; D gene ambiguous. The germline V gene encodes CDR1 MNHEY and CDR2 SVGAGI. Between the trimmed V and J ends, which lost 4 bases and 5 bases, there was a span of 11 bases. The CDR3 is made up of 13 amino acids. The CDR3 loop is CASSSSRWETQYF. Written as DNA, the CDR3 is TGTGCCAGCAGTTCAAGCCGCTGGGAGACCCAGTACTTC.

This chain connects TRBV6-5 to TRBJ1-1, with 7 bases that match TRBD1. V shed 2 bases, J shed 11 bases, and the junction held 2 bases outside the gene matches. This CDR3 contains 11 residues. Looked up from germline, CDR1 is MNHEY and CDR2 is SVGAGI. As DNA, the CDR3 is TGTGCCAGCAGTTACGAGGGGGCGGCTTTCTTT. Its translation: CASSYEGAAFF.

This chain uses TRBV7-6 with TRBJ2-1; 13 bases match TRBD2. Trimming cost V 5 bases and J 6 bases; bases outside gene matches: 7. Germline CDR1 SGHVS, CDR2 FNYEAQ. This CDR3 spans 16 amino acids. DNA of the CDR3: TGTGCCAGCAGCCGTACTAGCGGGGGGGTTATCAATGAGCAGTTCTTC. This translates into CASSRTSGGVINEQFF.

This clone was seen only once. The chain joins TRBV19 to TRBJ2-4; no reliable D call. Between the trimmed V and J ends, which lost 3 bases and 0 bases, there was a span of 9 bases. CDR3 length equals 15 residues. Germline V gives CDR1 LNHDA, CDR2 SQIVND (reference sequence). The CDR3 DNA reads TGTGCCAGTAGTATGGCTCTGATAGCCAAAAACATTCAGTACTTC. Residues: CASSMALIAKNIQYF.

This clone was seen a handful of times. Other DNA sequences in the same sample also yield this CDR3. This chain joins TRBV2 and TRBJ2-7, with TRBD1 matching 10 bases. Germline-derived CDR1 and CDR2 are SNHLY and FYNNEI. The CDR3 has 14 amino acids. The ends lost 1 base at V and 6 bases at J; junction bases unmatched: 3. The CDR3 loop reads CASSEGTGGGEQYF. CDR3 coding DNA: TGTGCCAGCAGTGAAGGGACAGGGGGAGGCGAGCAGTACTTC. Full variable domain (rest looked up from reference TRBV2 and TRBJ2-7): EPEVTQTPSHQVTQMGQEVILRCVPISNHLYFYWYRQILGQKVEFLVSFYNNEISEKSEIFDDQFSVERPDGSNFTLKIRSTKLEDSAMYFCASSEGTGGGEQYFGPGTRLTVT.

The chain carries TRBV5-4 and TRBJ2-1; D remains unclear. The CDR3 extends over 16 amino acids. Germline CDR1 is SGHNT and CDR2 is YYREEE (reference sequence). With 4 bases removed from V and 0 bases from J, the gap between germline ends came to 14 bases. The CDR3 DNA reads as TGTGCCAGCAGCCCGCAGGCCCTGCACTCCTACAATGAGCAGTTCTTC. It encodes CASSPQALHSYNEQFF. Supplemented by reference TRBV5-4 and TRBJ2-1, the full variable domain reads ETGVTQSPTHLIKTRGQQVTLRCSSQSGHNTVSWYQQALGQGPQFIFQYYREEENGRGNFPPRFSGLQFPNYSSELNVNALELDDSALYLCASSPQALHSYNEQFFGPGTRLTVL.

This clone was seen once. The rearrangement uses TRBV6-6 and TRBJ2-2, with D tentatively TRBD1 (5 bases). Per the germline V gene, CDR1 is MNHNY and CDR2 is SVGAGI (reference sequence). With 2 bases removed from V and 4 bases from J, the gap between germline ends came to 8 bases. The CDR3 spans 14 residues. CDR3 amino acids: CASSYQTGTGELFF. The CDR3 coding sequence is TGTGCCAGCAGTTACCAAACAGGCACCGGGGAGCTGTTTTTT.

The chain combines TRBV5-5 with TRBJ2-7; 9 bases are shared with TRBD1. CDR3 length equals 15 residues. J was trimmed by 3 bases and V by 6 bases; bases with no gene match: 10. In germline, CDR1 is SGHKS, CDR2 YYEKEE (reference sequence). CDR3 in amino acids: CASTPGQGLFYEQYF. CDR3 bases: TGTGCCAGCACCCCGGGACAGGGCCTTTTCTACGAGCAGTACTTC.

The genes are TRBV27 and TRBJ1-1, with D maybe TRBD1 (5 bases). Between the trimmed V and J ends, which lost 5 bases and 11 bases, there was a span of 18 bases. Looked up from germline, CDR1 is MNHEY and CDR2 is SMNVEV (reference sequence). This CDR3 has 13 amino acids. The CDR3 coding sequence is TGTGCCAGCAGTCCGGACGGACCTCGGGGGGCTTTCTTT. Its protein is CASSPDGPRGAFF.

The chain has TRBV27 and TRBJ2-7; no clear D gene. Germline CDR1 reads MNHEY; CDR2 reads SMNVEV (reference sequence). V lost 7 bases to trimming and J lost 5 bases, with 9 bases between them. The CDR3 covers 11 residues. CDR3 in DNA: TGTGCCAGCAAGTCGTTCCACGAGCAGTACTTC. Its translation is CASKSFHEQYF.

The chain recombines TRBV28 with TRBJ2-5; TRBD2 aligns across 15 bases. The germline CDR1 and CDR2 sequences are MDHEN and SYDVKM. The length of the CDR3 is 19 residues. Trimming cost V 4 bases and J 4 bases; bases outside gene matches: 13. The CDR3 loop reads CASSSISRTSGRVRETQYF. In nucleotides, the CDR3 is TGTGCCAGCAGTTCAATATCCCGGACTAGCGGGAGGGTTAGAGAGACCCAGTACTTC.